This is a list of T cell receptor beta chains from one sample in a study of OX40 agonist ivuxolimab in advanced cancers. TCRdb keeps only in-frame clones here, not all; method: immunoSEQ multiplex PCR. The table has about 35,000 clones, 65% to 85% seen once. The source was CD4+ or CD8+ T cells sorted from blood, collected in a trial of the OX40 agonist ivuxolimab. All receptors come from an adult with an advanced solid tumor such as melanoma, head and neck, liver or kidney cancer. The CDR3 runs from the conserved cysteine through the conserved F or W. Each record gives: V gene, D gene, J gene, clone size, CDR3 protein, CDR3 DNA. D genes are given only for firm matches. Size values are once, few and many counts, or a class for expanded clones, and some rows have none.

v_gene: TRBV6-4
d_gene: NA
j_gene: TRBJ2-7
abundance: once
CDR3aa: CASSEDGGSTGEQYF
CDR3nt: TGTGCCAGCAGTGAAGATGGGGGATCCACGGGGGAGCAGTACTTC

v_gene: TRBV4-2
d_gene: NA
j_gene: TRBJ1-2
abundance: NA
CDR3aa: CASSQDFGVSTF
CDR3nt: TGTGCCAGCAGCCAAGATTTTGGGGTATCCACCTTC

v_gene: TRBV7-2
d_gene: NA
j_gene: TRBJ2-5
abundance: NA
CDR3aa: CASSRPLGQETQYF
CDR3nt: TGTGCCAGCAGCCGCCCCCTAGGGCAAGAGACCCAGTACTTC

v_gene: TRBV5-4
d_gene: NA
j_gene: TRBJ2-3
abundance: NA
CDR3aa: CASSRTPLEDTQYF
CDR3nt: TGTGCCAGCAGCCGGACTCCGTTGGAAGATACGCAGTATTTT

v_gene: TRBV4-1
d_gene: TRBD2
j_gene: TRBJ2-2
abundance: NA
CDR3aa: CASSQDLAGRTGELFF
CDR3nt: TGCGCCAGCAGCCAAGATCTAGCGGGGCGCACCGGGGAGCTGTTTTTT

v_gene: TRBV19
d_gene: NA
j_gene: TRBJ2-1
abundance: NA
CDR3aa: CASSPTSRDPYYNEQFF
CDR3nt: TGTGCCAGTAGTCCAACTTCCCGGGACCCTTACTACAATGAGCAGTTCTTC

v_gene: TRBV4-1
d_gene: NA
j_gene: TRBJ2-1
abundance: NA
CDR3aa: CASSQEEVEQFF
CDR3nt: TGCGCCAGCAGCCAAGAAGAAGTTGAGCAGTTCTTC

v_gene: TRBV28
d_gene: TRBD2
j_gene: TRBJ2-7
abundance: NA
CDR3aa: CASSSPGLATFYEQYF
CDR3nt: TGTGCCAGCAGTTCTCCGGGACTAGCGACTTTCTACGAGCAGTACTTC

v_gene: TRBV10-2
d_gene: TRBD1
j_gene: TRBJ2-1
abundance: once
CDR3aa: CASSEVGTGDEQFF
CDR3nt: TGCGCCAGCAGTGAAGTGGGGACAGGGGATGAGCAGTTCTTC

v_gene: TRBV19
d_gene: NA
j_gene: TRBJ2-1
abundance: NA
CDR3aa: CASSSGSSYNEQFF
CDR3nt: TGTGCCAGTAGTAGTGGGAGCTCCTACAATGAGCAGTTCTTC

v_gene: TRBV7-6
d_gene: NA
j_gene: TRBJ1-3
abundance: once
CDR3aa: CASSLETAIGNTIYF
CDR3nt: TGTGCCAGCAGCTTAGAGACAGCCATTGGAAACACCATATATTTT

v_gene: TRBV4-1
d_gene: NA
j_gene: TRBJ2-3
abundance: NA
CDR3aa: CASSQKVGEDTQYF
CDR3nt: TGCGCCAGCAGCCAAAAGGTGGGGGAGGATACGCAGTATTTT

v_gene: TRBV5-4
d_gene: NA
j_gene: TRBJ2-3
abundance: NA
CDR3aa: CASSFLTDTQYF
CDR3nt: TGTGCCAGCAGCTTTCTCACAGATACGCAGTATTTT

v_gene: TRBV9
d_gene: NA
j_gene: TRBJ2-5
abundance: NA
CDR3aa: CASSAEGTLQETQYF
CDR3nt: TGTGCCAGCAGCGCGGAGGGTACACTCCAAGAGACCCAGTACTTC

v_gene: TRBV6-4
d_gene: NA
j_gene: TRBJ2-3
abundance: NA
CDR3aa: CASSWRSGTDTQYF
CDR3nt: TGTGCCAGCAGTTGGCGATCTGGCACAGATACGCAGTATTTT

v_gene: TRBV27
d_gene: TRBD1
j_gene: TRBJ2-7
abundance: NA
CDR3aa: CASGHRGSYEQYF
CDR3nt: TGTGCCAGCGGCCACAGGGGTTCCTACGAGCAGTACTTC

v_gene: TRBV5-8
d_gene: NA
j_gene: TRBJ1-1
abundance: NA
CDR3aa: CASSLAGEAFF
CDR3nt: TGTGCCAGCAGCTTGGCGGGAGAAGCTTTCTTT

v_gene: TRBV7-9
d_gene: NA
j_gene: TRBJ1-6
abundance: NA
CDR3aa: CASSLGTQSYNSPLHF
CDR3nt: TGTGCCAGCAGCTTAGGAACTCAATCCTATAATTCACCCCTCCACTTT

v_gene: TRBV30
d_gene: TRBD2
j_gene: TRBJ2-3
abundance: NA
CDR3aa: CAWSDSGKGTDTQYF
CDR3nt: TGTGCCTGGAGCGATAGCGGGAAGGGGACAGATACGCAGTATTTT

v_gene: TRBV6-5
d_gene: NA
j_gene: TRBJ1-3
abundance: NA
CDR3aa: CASSLTQSRGNTIYF
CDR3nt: TGTGCCAGCAGTCTAACACAGAGCCGGGGAAACACCATATATTTT

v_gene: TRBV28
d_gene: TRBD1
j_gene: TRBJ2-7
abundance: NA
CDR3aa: CASSSPGQGGEQYF
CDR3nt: TGTGCCAGCAGTTCCCCCGGACAGGGCGGTGAGCAGTACTTC

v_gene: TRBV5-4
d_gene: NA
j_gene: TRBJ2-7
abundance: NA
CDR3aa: CASSLVYLNEQYF
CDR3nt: TGTGCCAGCAGCTTGGTTTACCTCAACGAGCAGTACTTC

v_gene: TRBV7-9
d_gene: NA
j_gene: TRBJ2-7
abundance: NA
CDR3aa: CASSFGTQLTYEQYF
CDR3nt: TGTGCCAGCAGCTTTGGGACACAACTCACCTACGAGCAGTACTTC

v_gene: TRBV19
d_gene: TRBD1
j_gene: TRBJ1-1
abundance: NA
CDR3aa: CASSSGDRANEAFF
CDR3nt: TGTGCCAGTAGTTCCGGGGACAGGGCGAATGAAGCTTTCTTT

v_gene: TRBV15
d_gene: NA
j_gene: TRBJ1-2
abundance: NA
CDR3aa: CATSRDFPVTNYGYTF
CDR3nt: TGTGCCACCAGCAGAGATTTTCCGGTCACTAACTATGGCTACACCTTC

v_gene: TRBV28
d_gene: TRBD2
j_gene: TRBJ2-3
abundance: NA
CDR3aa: CASSLSGGIVGTSYSTDTQYF
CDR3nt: TGTGCCAGCAGTTTATCCGGGGGCATTGTGGGGACTAGTTATAGCACAGATACGCAGTATTTT

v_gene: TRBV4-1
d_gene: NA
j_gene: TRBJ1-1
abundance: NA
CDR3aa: CASSQAPTVGGMNTEAFF
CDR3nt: TGCGCCAGCAGCCAAGCCCCCACAGTCGGCGGCATGAACACTGAAGCTTTCTTT

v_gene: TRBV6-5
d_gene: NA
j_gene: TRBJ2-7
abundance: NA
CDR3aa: CASRTTLGYEQYF
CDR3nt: TGTGCCAGCAGAACGACTCTTGGCTACGAGCAGTACTTC

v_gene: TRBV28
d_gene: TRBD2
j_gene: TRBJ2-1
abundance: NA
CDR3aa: CASSSLLTSGYNEQFF
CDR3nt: TGTGCCAGCAGTTCCCTGTTGACTAGCGGGTACAATGAGCAGTTCTTC

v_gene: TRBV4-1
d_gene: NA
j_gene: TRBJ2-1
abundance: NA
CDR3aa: CASSRGGSYNEQFF
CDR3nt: TGCGCCAGCAGCCGGGGGGGCTCTTACAATGAGCAGTTCTTC

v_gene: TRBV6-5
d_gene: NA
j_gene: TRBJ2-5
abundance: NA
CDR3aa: CASSLTSGGRETQYF
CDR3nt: TGTGCCAGCAGTTTAACTTCCGGGGGACGGGAGACCCAGTACTTC